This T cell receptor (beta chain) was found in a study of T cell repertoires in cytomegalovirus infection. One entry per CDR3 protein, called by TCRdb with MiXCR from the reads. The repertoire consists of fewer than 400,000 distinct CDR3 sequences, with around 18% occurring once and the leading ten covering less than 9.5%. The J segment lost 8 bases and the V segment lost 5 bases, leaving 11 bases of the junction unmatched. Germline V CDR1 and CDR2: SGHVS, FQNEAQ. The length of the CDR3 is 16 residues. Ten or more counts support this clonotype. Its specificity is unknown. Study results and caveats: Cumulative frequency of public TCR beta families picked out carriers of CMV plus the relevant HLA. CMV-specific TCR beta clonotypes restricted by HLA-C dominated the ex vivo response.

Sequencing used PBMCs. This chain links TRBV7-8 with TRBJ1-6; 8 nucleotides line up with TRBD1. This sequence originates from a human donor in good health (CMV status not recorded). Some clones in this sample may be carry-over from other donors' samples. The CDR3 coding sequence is TGTGCCAGCAGCCGTCGGCCTGACAGGGGAGATTCACCCCTCCACTTT. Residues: CASSRRPDRGDSPLHF.